A single sample is the source of the 5 T cell receptor beta chains below, sequenced in a study of blood T cells in healthy people across ages. A second PCR of about 6 to 11 cycles used a sample-barcoded 5' primer and a J-beta primer mix. TCRdb re-called the 5' RACE reads with MiXCR, one entry per CDR3 protein. The sample has 1,800,000 or so distinct CDR3 sequences; approximately 39% are singletons. The specimen sequenced was blood. These receptors all come from a human donor in good health.

This clonotype has only a few counts. The V gene is TRBV9, the J gene TRBJ2-5, with TRBD1 as a possible D gene (6 bases). The CDR3 length is 13 residues. Germline V gene data show CDR1 as SGDLS and CDR2 as YYNGEE. V dropped 0 bases and J dropped 7 bases, with 10 bases sitting between them. CDR3 in DNA: TGTGCCAGCAGCGTAGAGGGGGAAGGGACCCAGTACTTC. Amino acids: CASSVEGEGTQYF.

The chain joins TRBV5-1 to TRBJ2-1, with 9 bases aligning to TRBD1. Germline V gives CDR1 SGHRS, CDR2 YFSETQ. Trimming cost V 3 bases and J 3 bases; bases outside gene matches: 7. The length of the CDR3 is 16 residues. The CDR3 nucleotides read TGCGCCAGCAGCTCCACGGGACAGGGAAACTACAATGAGCAGTTCTTC. Protein sequence: CASSSTGQGNYNEQFF.

This clonotype has just one count. The V gene is TRBV6-2 or TRBV6-3, the J gene TRBJ2-1; TRBD1 aligns across 7 bases. Germline lookup yields CDR1 MNHEY and CDR2 SVGEGT. The CDR3 covers 15 residues. V shed 5 bases, J shed 9 bases, and the junction held 13 bases outside the gene matches. The CDR3 DNA follows: TGTGCCAGCAGTACAGTCCCGACAGGGATGATTGAGCAGTTCTTC. This encodes CASSTVPTGMIEQFF.

This clonotype showed up many times. The chain carries TRBV7-9 and TRBJ1-1; 7 bases are a match to TRBD1. This CDR3 region has 14 residues. Germline assignment: CDR1 SEHNR and CDR2 FQNEAQ (reference sequence). V lost 2 bases to trimming and J lost 3 bases; unmatched junction nucleotides: 3. This CDR3 reads CASSLSGGYTEAFF. The CDR3 DNA reads as TGTGCCAGCAGCTTATCAGGGGGGTACACTGAAGCTTTCTTT.

As regards this clonotype: The junction differs from germline at one of its ends, possibly a read error. For the CDR3, the DNA is TGCGCCAGCAGCCAACAGGGGCTAGGTAATGAAAAACCGTTTTTT. Residues: CASSQQGLGNEKPFF. This chain uses TRBV4-1 with TRBJ1-4, with a weak D call TRBD1 (6 bases). The CDR3 covers 15 residues. CDR1 MGHRA and CDR2 YSYEKL come from the germline V gene.